This TCR beta chain was documented in a study of glioma-infiltrating T cells. This clonotype showed up many times. Its antigen is not known. V dropped 0 bases and J dropped 5 bases, with 25 bases sitting between them. Germline CDR1 DFQATT, CDR2 SNEGSKA (reference sequence). The CDR3 consists of 19 residues. Study-wide findings and caveats: Only very few CDR3 sequences appeared in both tissue and blood. Above-expected tissue-blood divergence occurred in all gliomas, most in low-grade ones.

Using RNA template, CDR3s of TCR alpha and beta were amplified with iRepertoire arm-PCR. Tissue mRNA or PBMC total RNA, 100-400 ng, went into one-step reverse transcription and amplification. TCRdb re-derived calls from the multiplex PCR reads in MiXCR, one entry per CDR3 protein. The sample holds tens of thousands of distinct CDR3 sequences, roughly 40% seen once. The clonotype comes from a human donor with low-grade glioma or glioblastoma, undergoing nonglioma brain surgery, or in good health (not recorded which). This rearrangement joins TRBV20-1 to TRBJ1-4; D is possibly TRBD1 (5 bases). The sample comprised glioma tissue, nonneoplastic brain tissue, or PBMCs (not recorded which). CDR3 in amino acids: CSARDLGLGRGGWNEKLFF. The CDR3 bases are TGCAGTGCTAGAGACCTCGGTCTGGGTCGCGGGGGTTGGAATGAAAAACTGTTTTTT.